Below are 2 T cell receptor beta chains sequenced from a single sample in a study of blood T cells in healthy people across ages. Primed by a sample-barcoded 5' primer and a J-beta primer mix, a second PCR proceeded for 7 to 11 cycles. Each CDR3 protein gets one entry after TCRdb re-called the 5' RACE reads with MiXCR. The table records approximately 780,000 distinct CDR3 sequences, roughly 24% of them present only once. These data were likewise used in another study, on T cells of mothers and their children.

Sequences were obtained from blood. Receptors were obtained from a boy aged 5-17 years in good health.

This clonotype occurred many times. The rearrangement uses TRBV9 and TRBJ2-5; 10 bases are a match to TRBD2. V lost 0 bases to trimming and J lost 1 base; unmatched junction nucleotides: 6. The CDR3 loop spans 17 amino acids. The germline V gene encodes CDR1 SGDLS and CDR2 YYNGEE. CDR3 in amino acids: CASSVGLAGASQETQYF. DNA for the CDR3: TGTGCCAGCAGCGTAGGCCTAGCGGGGGCCTCCCAAGAGACCCAGTACTTC. Full variable domain (missing parts from reference TRBV9 and TRBJ2-5): DSGVTQTPKHLITATGQRVTLRCSPRSGDLSVYWYQQSLDQGLQFLIQYYNGEERAKGNILERFSAQQFPDLHSELNLSSLELGDSALYFCASSVGLAGASQETQYFGPGTRLLVL.

The chain couples TRBV5-5 to TRBJ1-5; 12 bases fit TRBD1. CDR1 SGHKS and CDR2 YYEKEE come from the germline V gene (reference sequence). The J segment lost 1 base and the V segment lost 4 bases, leaving 6 bases of the junction unmatched. This CDR3 has 17 amino acids. Here the CDR3 reads CASSPGTGGASNQPQHF. The CDR3 region has the DNA TGTGCCAGCAGCCCCGGGACAGGGGGCGCGAGCAATCAGCCCCAGCATTTT.